A few counts support the clone carrying this TCR beta chain. Its antigen is undetermined. V lost 6 bases and J lost 2; bases outside the gene matches: 1. The CDR3 covers 15 residues. These data come from a study of identical twins. General study points: Carriage of fewer insertions was seen in abundant cord blood beta clonotypes, whereas memory repertoires showed none. The models systematically underestimated how much out-of-frame TCR alpha was shared in monozygotic twins.

A universal primer site came from template switching; cDNA carried unique molecular identifiers. TCRdb independently ran MiXCR on the 5' RACE reads; one entry per CDR3 protein. Found here are approximately 240,000 distinct CDR3 sequences, about an eighth of them singletons; the top ten hold approximately 10%. The chain links TRBV12-3 or TRBV12-4 to TRBJ2-6, with 10 positions matching TRBD1. The clonotype originates from a woman under 30 in good health. Sequencing input: memory (CD45RO+) T cells sorted from blood. CDR3 nucleotides: TGTGCCAGCAGGGGGACAGGGGCTGGGGCCAACGTCCTGACTTTC. Amino acid sequence: CASRGTGAGANVLTF.